Detailed here is one TCR beta chain. The specificity of this receptor is unknown. The record has no base qualities; no much larger clone is one base away. The entry originates in a study of blood T cell repertoires in COVID-19 (dated by TCRdb to the early 2020s). About the study as a whole: Samples covering the acute and convalescent phases of COVID-19 were provided by collaborators in the United States, Italy and Spain. The prospective study material was composed of cDNA or gDNA derived from T cells, B-cell-depleted T cells, or PBMCs. The dataset comprised deeply sampled blood TCRbeta repertoires from subjects exposed to, actively infected with, or recovered from COVID-19. The repertoires were made available in a free public database intended to serve as a resource for research on the immune response to SARS-CoV-2. The samples were drawn from the first 160 participants of the ongoing ImmuneRACE study and from over a thousand subjects provided by 6 global collaborators. Sample metadata almost always included a de-identified subject ID, COVID-19 status, age in years and sex. HLA class I and class II types, where available, came from metadata supplied by the sample provider rather than from assay-based typing. Here is what the overall study found, with its caveats: Clinical and demographic metadata were provided uncurated, with the amount varying by source and participant.

The collaborating institutions used their own protocols to collect whole blood in K2EDTA tubes. For TCRbeta analysis, collaborators shipped samples in one of three forms: frozen whole blood, isolated PBMCs, or DNA extracted from either of those sample types. The immunoSEQ Assay, a bias-controlled multiplex PCR, was used to amplify TCRbeta CDR3 regions from genomic DNA. As for the authors' bioinformatics: Nucleated cell counts per sample were estimated from amplification of reference gene primers within the assay. To quantify the absolute abundance of each unique TCRbeta CDR3 rearrangement, sequence reads were collapsed and filtered. For each sample, productive Simpson clonality was calculated as the square root of Simpson's diversity index over productive rearrangements. TCRdb's version of the immuneACCESS table is confined to in-frame rearrangements and falls short of the full clone set. An unresolved V gene accounts for under half of the shortfall where checked; the remainder is of unknown origin. The V and J calls and the clone size are those of that table, but D and trimming were determined from the DNA. The sample includes about 95,000 clones, with more than 65% observed a single time. The ten largest clones represent roughly 25% of the sample.

The junction carries 12 bases between V and J, which are trimmed by 3 bases and 1 base respectively. The CDR3 runs 15 amino acids, cysteine and phenylalanine included. The kept DNA is CDR3 alone, 45 bases in frame from the first base. In the germline V gene, CDR1 corresponds to LGHNA and CDR2 to YSLEER. This TCR was sampled from a man older than 75 with active or convalescent COVID-19. The specimen was peripheral blood. This chain is built from TRBV4-3 and TRBJ1-1; a tentative D call is TRBD1 (5 bases match). The CDR3 is CASSQVITGNTEAFF. The bases read TGCGCCAGCAGCCAGGTTATCACAGGGAACACTGAAGCTTTCTTT.